These T cell receptor beta chains were read from a single sample in a study of T cell changes during pregnancy in multiple sclerosis. Only in-frame clones appear in the TCRdb table, and some are missing; sequencing was by immunoSEQ multiplex PCR. The top ten clones hold roughly 1.3% of a sample with about 69,000 clones, approximately 91% of them seen once. Sequenced here: peripheral blood, sampled in the third trimester of pregnancy. Every receptor here comes from a female donor with multiple sclerosis, enrolled in a pregnancy study. Both conserved end residues are part of each CDR3. A D gene is named only where the DNA matches it firmly. Size is omitted from some rows. Given values are once, few, many or a class for expanded clones.

>NA|NA|TRBJ2-4|TRBV5-6
TGTGCCAGCAGCCCCGGGTTCCGAGATGGCATTCAGTACTTC
CASSPGFRDGIQYF
>NA|TRBD1|TRBJ1-2|TRBV19
TGTGCCAGTAGGACAGGGGGATACGGCTACACCTTC
CASRTGGYGYTF
>NA|NA|TRBJ2-2|TRBV6-1
TGTGCCAGCAGTGAAGGACAGGACACCGGGGAGCTGTTTTTT
CASSEGQDTGELFF
>NA|NA|TRBJ2-1|TRBV27
TGTGCCAGCAGTTTCACAGGGTCCTACAATGAGCAGTTCTTC
CASSFTGSYNEQFF
>few|NA|TRBJ1-1|TRBV20-1
TGCAGTGCTAGTGGAGAGGGCGGAGCTTTCTTT
CSASGEGGAFF
>NA|NA|TRBJ1-3|TRBV7-9
TGTGCCAGCAGCCCCAGGGGCAACTCTGGAAACACCATATATTTT
CASSPRGNSGNTIYF
>NA|NA|TRBJ1-4|TRBV28
TGTGCCAGCAGTTTGCCCAGACAAGCAACTAATGAAAAACTGTTTTTT
CASSLPRQATNEKLFF
>NA|TRBD1|TRBJ2-2|TRBV9
TGTGCCAGCAGCCCACAGGGGATGGGGGTCACCGGGGAGCTGTTTTTT
CASSPQGMGVTGELFF
>NA|TRBD1|TRBJ1-5|TRBV2
TGTGCCAGCAGACCGGGACAGGGACAGCCCCAGCATTTT
CASRPGQGQPQHF
>NA|TRBD1|TRBJ2-4|TRBV9
TGTGCCAGCAGCACGCAAGACAGGGACATTCAGTACTTC
CASSTQDRDIQYF
>NA|NA|TRBJ2-3|TRBV30
TGTGCCTGGAGTTGGGCGGGAAGCACAGATACGCAGTATTTT
CAWSWAGSTDTQYF
>NA|TRBD1|TRBJ1-1|TRBV19
TGTGCCAGTAGTATGGGGACAGTGAACACTGAAGCTTTCTTT
CASSMGTVNTEAFF
>NA|NA|TRBJ2-1|TRBV6-1
TGTGCCAGCGGTGTCCACGGGGACAATGAGCAGTTCTTC
CASGVHGDNEQFF
>NA|NA|TRBJ1-5|TRBV7-2
TGTGCCAGCAGCCCCACACCGGTAGGGGGAAATCAGCCCCAGCATTTT
CASSPTPVGGNQPQHF
>NA|TRBD2|TRBJ2-2|TRBV19
TGTGCCAGTAGGGAGGGAGGGTACGGGGAGCTGTTTTTT
CASREGGYGELFF
>NA|NA|TRBJ1-2|TRBV20-1
TGCAGTGCCACGGACAGCTATGGCTACACCTTC
CSATDSYGYTF
>NA|NA|TRBJ1-6|TRBV20-1
TGCAGTACAGGGAATTCACCCCTCCACTTT
CSTGNSPLHF
>NA|TRBD1|TRBJ2-7|TRBV6-6
TGTGCCAGCAGCCCCGGACAGGGGAACTACGAGCAGTACTTC
CASSPGQGNYEQYF
>once|TRBD1|TRBJ2-5|TRBV25-1
TGTGCCAGCAGTGGCCAGGGGGAAGAGACCCAGTACTTC
CASSGQGEETQYF
>NA|NA|TRBJ1-1|TRBV11-2
TGTGCCAGCAGCCCCGGGACATTGAACACTGAAGCTTTCTTT
CASSPGTLNTEAFF
>NA|TRBD1|TRBJ2-1|TRBV6-4
TGTGCCAGCAGCGGCGACGGGGCAGGGGGGCAGTTCTTC
CASSGDGAGGQFF
>NA|TRBD1|TRBJ2-3|TRBV5-1
TGCGCCAGCAGCCTATTGGGGACAGGGGTTCCAGATACGCAGTATTTT
CASSLLGTGVPDTQYF
>few|NA|TRBJ1-2|TRBV9
TGTGCCAGCAGCGTAGCAGGGGCTACTAGCTATGGCTACACCTTC
CASSVAGATSYGYTF
>once|TRBD2|TRBJ2-1|TRBV6-5
TGTGCCAGCAGACCCACTGGGGGGGGCTACAATGAGCAGTTCTTC
CASRPTGGGYNEQFF
>NA|TRBD1|TRBJ2-5|TRBV5-1
TGCGCCAGCAGCTTGGGACAGGGGGCTACCCAAGAGACCCAGTACTTC
CASSLGQGATQETQYF
>NA|NA|TRBJ1-1|TRBV28
TGTGCCAGCAGTTTAAACGCGAGGATGAACACTGAAGCTTTCTTT
CASSLNARMNTEAFF
>NA|NA|TRBJ2-5|TRBV9
TGTGCCAGCAGCGTAGACATCTACCAAGAGACCCAGTACTTC
CASSVDIYQETQYF
>NA|TRBD2|TRBJ2-7|TRBV7-2
TGTGCCAGCAGCTCGTTGGGACTACCAACCTACGAGCAGTACTTC
CASSSLGLPTYEQYF
>NA|TRBD1|TRBJ2-2|TRBV6-4
TGTGCCAGCAGCAAACAGCCAGGGGGCCCGAACACCGGGGAGCTGTTTTTT
CASSKQPGGPNTGELFF
>once|TRBD2|TRBJ2-7|TRBV11-3
TGTGCCAGCAGCTTAGAGGGGCGGGGGTCCCACGAGCAGTACTTC
CASSLEGRGSHEQYF
>NA|NA|TRBJ1-4|TRBV5-5
TGTGCCAGCAGATATAATGAAAAACTGTTTTTT
CASRYNEKLFF
>NA|TRBD1|TRBJ2-1|TRBV30
TGTGCCTGGAGTTTCAGGGGGCATGAGCAGTTCTTC
CAWSFRGHEQFF
>NA|NA|TRBJ1-1|TRBV19
TGTGCCAGTAGTATAGGGGTCGGCGGCACTGAAGCTTTCTTT
CASSIGVGGTEAFF
>NA|NA|TRBJ2-5|TRBV5-4
TGTGCCAGCAGCTTGGGTGGGGGGGCCGGAGAGACCCAGTACTTC
CASSLGGGAGETQYF
>NA|NA|TRBJ2-5|TRBV6-5
TGTGCCAGCAGCTACAGGGAGTACCAAGAGACCCAGTACTTC
CASSYREYQETQYF
>NA|TRBD1|TRBJ1-1|TRBV19
TGTGCCAGTAGTTCAAGGGGGCGTACTGAAGCTTTCTTT
CASSSRGRTEAFF